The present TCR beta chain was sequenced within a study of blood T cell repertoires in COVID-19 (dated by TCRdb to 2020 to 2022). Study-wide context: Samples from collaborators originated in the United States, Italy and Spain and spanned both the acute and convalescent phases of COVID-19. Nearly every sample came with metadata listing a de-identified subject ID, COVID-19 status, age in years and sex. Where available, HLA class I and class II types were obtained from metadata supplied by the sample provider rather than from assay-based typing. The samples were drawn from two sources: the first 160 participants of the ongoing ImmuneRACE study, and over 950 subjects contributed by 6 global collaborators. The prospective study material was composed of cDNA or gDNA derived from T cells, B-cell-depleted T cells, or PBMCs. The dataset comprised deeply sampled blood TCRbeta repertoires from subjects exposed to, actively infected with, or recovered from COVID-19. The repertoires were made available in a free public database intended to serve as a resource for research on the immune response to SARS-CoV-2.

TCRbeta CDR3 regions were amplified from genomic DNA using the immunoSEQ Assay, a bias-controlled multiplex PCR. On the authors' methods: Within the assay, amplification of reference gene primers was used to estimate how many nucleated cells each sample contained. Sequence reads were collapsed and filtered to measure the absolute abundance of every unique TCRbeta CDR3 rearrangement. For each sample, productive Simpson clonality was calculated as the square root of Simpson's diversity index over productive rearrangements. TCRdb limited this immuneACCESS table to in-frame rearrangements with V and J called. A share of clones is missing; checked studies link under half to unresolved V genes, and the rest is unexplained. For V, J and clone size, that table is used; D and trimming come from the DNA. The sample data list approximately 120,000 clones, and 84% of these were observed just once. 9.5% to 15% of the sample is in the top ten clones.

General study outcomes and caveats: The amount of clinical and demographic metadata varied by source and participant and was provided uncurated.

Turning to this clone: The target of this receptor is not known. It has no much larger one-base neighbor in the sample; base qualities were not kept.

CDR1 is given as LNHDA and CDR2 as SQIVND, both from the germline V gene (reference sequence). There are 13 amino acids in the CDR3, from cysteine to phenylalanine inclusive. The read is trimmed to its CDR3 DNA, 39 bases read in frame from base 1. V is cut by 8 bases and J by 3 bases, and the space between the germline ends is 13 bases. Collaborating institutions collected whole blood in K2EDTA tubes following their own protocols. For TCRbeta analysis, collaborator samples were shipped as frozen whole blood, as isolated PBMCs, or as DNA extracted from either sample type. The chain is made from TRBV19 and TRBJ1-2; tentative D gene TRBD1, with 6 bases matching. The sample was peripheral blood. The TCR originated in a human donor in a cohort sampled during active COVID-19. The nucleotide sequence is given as TGTGCCAGTGGACCGGACAGTTACTATGGCTACACCTTC. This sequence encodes CASGPDSYYGYTF.